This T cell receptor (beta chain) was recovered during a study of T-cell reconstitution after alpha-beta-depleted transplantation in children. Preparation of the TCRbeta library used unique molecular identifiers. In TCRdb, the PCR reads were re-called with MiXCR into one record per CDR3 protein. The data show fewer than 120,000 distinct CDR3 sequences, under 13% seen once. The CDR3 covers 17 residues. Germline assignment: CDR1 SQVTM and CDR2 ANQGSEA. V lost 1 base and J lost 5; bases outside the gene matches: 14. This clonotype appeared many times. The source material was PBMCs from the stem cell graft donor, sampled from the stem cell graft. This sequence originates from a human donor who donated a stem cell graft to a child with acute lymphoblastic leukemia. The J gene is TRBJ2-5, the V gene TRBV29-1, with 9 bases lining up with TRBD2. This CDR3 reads CSVEVRAGGPRYETQYF. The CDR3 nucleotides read TGCAGCGTTGAAGTCAGGGCGGGAGGGCCTAGGTATGAGACCCAGTACTTC.